This passage covers 32 T cell receptor beta chains from one sample sequenced in a study of T cell responses to AZD1222 COVID-19 vaccine. Clones were read by immunoSEQ multiplex PCR, and TCRdb kept only the in-frame ones, dropping some. The sample includes 150,000 to 200,000 clones, approximately 93% of them seen just once. Source: peripheral blood, taken on day 0 of AZD1222 vaccination. The receptor source for this set is an adult in good health.

The chain is built from TRBV15 and TRBJ2-3; possible D gene TRBD2, 6 bases. From germline, CDR1 is LNHNV and CDR2 YYDKDF (reference sequence). Trimming pared 3 bases from V and 1 base from J, leaving 11 bases between. This CDR3 has 15 amino acids. The CDR3 spells CATSSGLTRTDTQYF. CDR3 bases: TGTGCCACCAGCAGCGGACTAACCCGCACAGATACGCAGTATTTT.

The gene calls are TRBV28 and TRBJ1-6; D possibly corresponds to TRBD1 (5 bases). The germline CDR1 and CDR2 sequences are MDHEN and SYDVKM. The CDR3 is 14 residues long. V was clipped by 3 bases and J by 6 bases, with 9 bases between them. CDR3 in DNA: TGTGCCAGCAGTTTGTTCGGGGGTAATTCACCCCTCCACTTT. Translating gives CASSLFGGNSPLHF.

The chain carries TRBV5-6 and TRBJ1-5; unclear D gene. The CDR3 has 17 residues. In germline, CDR1 is SGHDT, CDR2 YYEEEE. The ends were cut back, 3 bases at V and 4 bases at J, with 20 bases in the middle. CDR3 residues: CASSCPLRGGGNQPQHF. The CDR3 bases are TGTGCCAGCAGCTGCCCCTTACGGGGTGGTGGGAATCAGCCCCAGCATTTT.

This chain joins TRBV30 and TRBJ2-3, with a possible D match to TRBD1 (6 bases). V was clipped by 3 bases and J by 0 bases, with 16 bases between them. The CDR3 loop spans 16 amino acids. Germline CDR1 GTSNPN, CDR2 SVGIG (reference sequence). The CDR3 DNA reads TGTGCCTGGAGGGCTAGTCACAGGGCTAGCACAGATACGCAGTATTTT. Translation gives CAWRASHRASTDTQYF.

This sequence joins TRBV2 and TRBJ1-1, with D unresolved. Germline V gene data show CDR1 as SNHLY and CDR2 as FYNNEI. There are 15 residues in the CDR3. V was cut by 7 bases and J by 0 bases, with 15 bases left in between. CDR3 DNA sequence: TGTGCCAGCATTGATAGGGCCAACATGAACACTGAAGCTTTCTTT. Encoded protein: CASIDRANMNTEAFF.

This clone was observed a handful of times. The chain recombines TRBV9 with TRBJ1-2; no clear D gene. Germline CDR1 reads SGDLS; CDR2 reads YYNGEE. The V and J ends lost 4 bases and 7 bases respectively, with 8 bases between them. The CDR3 is 11 residues long. CDR3 region: CASSNGRGYTF. In DNA form, the CDR3 reads TGTGCCAGCAGCAACGGACGTGGCTACACCTTC.

The J gene is TRBJ1-1, the V gene TRBV30, with a possible D match to TRBD1 (5 bases). Deletions cut 5 bases from V and 8 bases from J, with 15 bases between. The CDR3 totals 12 residues. Germline CDR1 GTSNPN, CDR2 SVGIG (reference sequence). The CDR3 is CAWGPGTSEAFF. CDR3 DNA sequence: TGTGCCTGGGGTCCGGGGACTTCGGAAGCTTTCTTT.

The chain employs TRBV9 and TRBJ2-3; tentatively, D is TRBD1 or TRBD2 (6 bases each). The V end was cut by 3 bases, the J end by 3 bases, with 17 bases between. CDR1 is SGDLS and CDR2 is YYNGEE in the germline V gene. This CDR3 spans 16 amino acids. The CDR3 DNA reads TGTGCCAGCAGCGCCCGCCGCCGGGGGCGAACAGATACGCAGTATTTT. Translation gives CASSARRRGRTDTQYF.

The V and J genes are TRBV9 and TRBJ1-2; D is undetermined. Trimming cost V 4 bases and J 4 bases, with 17 bases left between them. CDR1 and CDR2 (germline): SGDLS, YYNGEE. The CDR3 totals 15 residues. The DNA for the CDR3 is TGTGCCAGCAGCCCCAGGATGGACTTGCTCTATGGCTACACCTTC. It is translated as CASSPRMDLLYGYTF.

The V gene is TRBV15, the J gene TRBJ2-6; 7 bases agree with TRBD1. The CDR3 loop spans 19 amino acids. The germline V gene has CDR1 LNHNV and CDR2 YYDKDF (reference sequence). The J segment lost 0 bases and the V segment lost 6 bases, leaving 14 bases of the junction unmatched. The CDR3 loop reads CATRTSTGQKTSGANVLTF. CDR3 sequence (DNA): TGTGCCACCAGGACATCCACGGGACAGAAAACCTCTGGGGCCAACGTCCTGACTTTC.

This chain joins TRBV6-2 or TRBV6-3 and TRBJ2-4; 8 bases align to TRBD2. Trimming cost V 3 bases and J 0 bases; bases outside gene matches: 7. Germline V gives CDR1 MNHEY, CDR2 SVGEGT. This CDR3 is built from 17 residues. CDR3 bases: TGTGCCAGCAGTTATCCCGAGCGGGGGTTAGCCAAAAACATTCAGTACTTC. Protein: CASSYPERGLAKNIQYF.

A note on this clone: The same CDR3 arises from other DNA sequences in this sample as well. V gene TRBV5-1 combines with J gene TRBJ2-2; 8 bases align to TRBD1. The germline CDR1 and CDR2 sequences are SGHRS and YFSETQ. The CDR3 length is 14 residues. V was clipped by 7 bases and J by 1 base; unmatched bases: 3. In nucleotides, the CDR3 is TGCGCCAGCTCCGGGACAGGGAACACCGGGGAGCTGTTTTTT. As protein: CASSGTGNTGELFF.

The rearrangement uses TRBV29-1 and TRBJ1-2, with D possibly matching TRBD1 (5 bases). The CDR3 runs to 14 residues. The V gene lost 7 bases and the J gene lost 4 bases, with 19 bases spanning the gap. Looked up from germline, CDR1 is SQVTM and CDR2 is ANQGSEA. CDR3 protein: CSGYRDGQGYGYTF. The DNA for the CDR3 is TGCAGCGGTTACCGGGACGGTCAAGGCTATGGCTACACCTTC. Supplemented by reference TRBV29-1 and TRBJ1-2, the full variable domain reads SAVISQKPSRDICQRGTSLTIQCQVDSQVTMMFWYRQQPGQSLTLIATANQGSEATYESGFVIDKFPISRPNLTFSTLTVSNMSPEDSSIYLCSGYRDGQGYGYTFGSGTRLTVV.

The V call is TRBV5-6, the J call TRBJ1-1; TRBD1 matches 7 bases. V was clipped by 6 bases and J by 1 base; unmatched bases: 3. The CDR3 runs to 13 residues. Germline-derived CDR1 and CDR2 are SGHDT and YYEEEE. For the CDR3, the DNA is TGTGCCAGCACGGGACAGACGAACACTGAAGCTTTCTTT. Translating it yields CASTGQTNTEAFF.

The CDR3, as DNA: TGTGCCAGCAGCCCGCTAGCGGCCCCCTACAATGAGCAGTTCTTC. This encodes CASSPLAAPYNEQFF. The chain links TRBV11-3 to TRBJ2-1; 7 positions match TRBD2. The length of the CDR3 is 15 residues. Germline V gene lookup returns CDR1 SGHNT and CDR2 YENEEA. With V trimmed by 5 bases and J by 2 bases, 6 bases remained unmatched.

CDR3 in DNA: TGTGCCTGGAGTCGTACGAGCGGGACTTCCATTCAGTACTTC. This codes for CAWSRTSGTSIQYF. The chain links TRBV30 to TRBJ2-4, with 7 bases matching TRBD2. The CDR3 consists of 14 residues. V lost 2 bases to trimming and J lost 9 bases; unmatched junction nucleotides: 10. Germline V gene sequence: CDR1 GTSNPN, CDR2 SVGIG (reference sequence).

A single count supports this clone. The J gene is TRBJ1-1, the V gene TRBV5-6, with a weak D call TRBD1 (5 bases). The V end was cut by 0 bases, the J end by 0 bases, with 12 bases between. The germline V gene has CDR1 SGHDT and CDR2 YYEEEE. This CDR3 is built from 16 residues. The CDR3 region has the DNA TGTGCCAGCAGCTTGGACGTTTCAGGGTTGAACACTGAAGCTTTCTTT. Its translation: CASSLDVSGLNTEAFF. The entire variable domain, with the rest obtained from reference TRBV5-6 and TRBJ1-1, is as follows: DAGVTQSPTHLIKTRGQQVTLRCSPKSGHDTVSWYQQALGQGPQFIFQYYEEEERQRGNFPDRFSGHQFPNYSSELNVNALLLGDSALYLCASSLDVSGLNTEAFFGQGTRLTVV.

As for this clone: The junction departs from germline at one end; a sequencing error may be responsible. The chain joins TRBV3-1 (or the pseudogene TRBV3-2) to TRBJ1-3; no reliable D call. Looked up from germline, CDR1 is LGHDT and CDR2 is YNNKEL (reference sequence). The CDR3 is 16 residues long. The CDR3 is CASSQAGVNSRNTIYF. CDR3 nucleotide sequence: TGTGCCAGCAGCCAAGCGGGAGTCAACTCTAGAAACACCATATATTTT.

The V gene is TRBV3-1 (or the pseudogene TRBV3-2), the J gene TRBJ1-5; D remains ambiguous. CDR1 is LGHDT and CDR2 is YNNKEL in the germline V gene (reference sequence). The CDR3 length is 14 residues. Trimming shortened V by 4 bases and J by 0 bases, and 7 bases separated the two germline ends. CDR3 loop: CASSPSISNQPQHF. CDR3 coding DNA: TGTGCCAGCAGCCCAAGCATTAGCAATCAGCCCCAGCATTTT.

This clone was detected once. This rearrangement joins TRBV6-5 to TRBJ1-2; TRBD1 might be the D (6 bases). The CDR3 sequence is 15 residues long. The germline V and J ends were trimmed by 2 bases and 3 bases, with 13 bases remaining between them. Germline loops: CDR1 MNHEY, CDR2 SVGAGI. CDR3 nucleotide sequence: TGTGCCAGCAGTTACCCGACAGGAGGGTACTATGGCTACACCTTC. Protein sequence: CASSYPTGGYYGYTF.

Written as DNA, the CDR3 is TGCGCCAGCAGCACGCGGACAGGGACCAACACTGAAGCTTTCTTT. This gives the protein CASSTRTGTNTEAFF. J is TRBJ1-1 and V is TRBV5-1; TRBD1 matches at 8 bases. The J segment lost 2 bases and the V segment lost 4 bases, leaving 7 bases of the junction unmatched. The CDR3 is 15 residues long. Germline V gene lookup returns CDR1 SGHRS and CDR2 YFSETQ.

This chain links TRBV5-1 with TRBJ1-3; D is perhaps TRBD1 (6 bases). Trimming shortened V by 4 bases and J by 0 bases, and 14 bases separated the two germline ends. Germline V CDR1 and CDR2: SGHRS, YFSETQ. The CDR3 length is 16 residues. CDR3 sequence (DNA): TGCGCCAGCAGCCCAGGGGAGGCAGACTCTGGAAACACCATATATTTT. Its translation: CASSPGEADSGNTIYF. Full variable domain (remainder filled in from reference TRBV5-1 and TRBJ1-3): KAGVTQTPRYLIKTRGQQVTLSCSPISGHRSVSWYQQTPGQGLQFLFEYFSETQRNKGNFPGRFSGRQFSNSRSEMNVSTLELGDSALYLCASSPGEADSGNTIYFGEGSWLTVV.

J is TRBJ2-5 and V is TRBV5-1; a weak D match, TRBD2 (6 bases). The CDR3 runs 17 residues. V lost 4 bases and J lost 4, with 23 bases in between. Germline V gene data show CDR1 as SGHRS and CDR2 as YFSETQ. CDR3 DNA: TGCGCCAGCAGCCCTGACGGGGGACTGCCCCTCCGAGAGACCCAGTACTTC. It encodes CASSPDGGLPLRETQYF.

The chain couples TRBV19 to TRBJ1-1; possible D gene TRBD1, 5 bases. Trimming left V 6 bases short and J 1 base short, with 15 bases between. Germline V gene lookup returns CDR1 LNHDA and CDR2 SQIVND (reference sequence). CDR3 length equals 15 residues. The DNA of the CDR3 is TGTGCCAGTAGGATACAGGCGCCCTCGAACACTGAAGCTTTCTTT. As protein: CASRIQAPSNTEAFF.

The chain links TRBV27 to TRBJ2-3, with D unresolved. V shed 3 bases and J shed 1 base, with 5 bases lying between them. CDR3 length: 13 amino acids. The germline V gene encodes CDR1 MNHEY and CDR2 SMNVEV (reference sequence). The CDR3 is CASSFGGTDTQYF. The CDR3 coding sequence is TGTGCCAGCAGTTTTGGGGGCACAGATACGCAGTATTTT.

The rearrangement links TRBV24-1 to TRBJ1-2; maybe TRBD1 (5 bases). Trimming cost V 8 bases and J 0 bases, with 9 bases left between them. There are 13 residues in the CDR3. The germline gives CDR1 KGHDR, CDR2 SFDVKD. CDR3 protein: CATKGHSNYGYTF. CDR3 sequence (DNA): TGTGCCACCAAAGGACATTCTAACTATGGCTACACCTTC.

This clone occurred a few times. This chain joins TRBV15 and TRBJ2-1, with TRBD1 identical over 8 bases. Germline CDR1 is LNHNV and CDR2 is YYDKDF (reference sequence). Trimming took 5 bases from V and 7 from J; bases not matched to a gene: 10. The CDR3 is made up of 15 amino acids. The CDR3 is CATSDPGTGRNEQFF. The CDR3 region has the DNA TGTGCCACCAGCGACCCCGGGACAGGCCGTAATGAGCAGTTCTTC. Using reference TRBV15 and TRBJ2-1 for the parts outside the CDR3, the full variable domain is DAMVIQNPRYQVTQFGKPVTLSCSQTLNHNVMYWYQQKSSQAPKLLFHYYDKDFNNEADTPDNFQSRRPNTSFCFLDIRSPGLGDTAMYLCATSDPGTGRNEQFFGPGTRLTVL.

The genes are TRBV7-2 and TRBJ1-4; 7 positions agree with TRBD1. This CDR3 has 14 amino acids. V lost 4 bases, J lost 6 bases, and 5 bases stayed unmatched. CDR1 and CDR2 from the germline V gene are SGHTA and FQGNSA. In DNA form, the CDR3 reads TGTGCCAGCAGCTACGACAGGGAGGATGAAAAACTGTTTTTT. It specifies CASSYDREDEKLFF.

The chain joins TRBV5-1 to TRBJ2-3, with a weak D call TRBD2 (6 bases). CDR1 SGHRS and CDR2 YFSETQ come from the germline V gene. Trimming removed 3 bases from V and 9 bases from J, with 20 bases in between. This CDR3 region has 15 residues. The CDR3 DNA sequence: TGCGCCAGCAGCTCCCTTGGCGGGGAGCCCCAGACGCAGTATTTT. Protein product: CASSSLGGEPQTQYF.

V usage is TRBV2 and J usage is TRBJ1-4; tentative D call: TRBD1 (6 bases). V lost 8 bases, J lost 8 bases, and 18 bases lay in between. This CDR3 is 14 amino acids long. Germline V gene sequence: CDR1 SNHLY, CDR2 FYNNEI. For the CDR3, the DNA is TGTGCCAGCGGGCGGACAGAGTTTATAGAAAAACTGTTTTTT. Translation: CASGRTEFIEKLFF. The full variable domain, with the rest looked up from reference TRBV2 and TRBJ1-4, is EPEVTQTPSHQVTQMGQEVILRCVPISNHLYFYWYRQILGQKVEFLVSFYNNEISEKSEIFDDQFSVERPDGSNFTLKIRSTKLEDSAMYFCASGRTEFIEKLFFGSGTQLSVL.

A single count supports this clone. The V and J genes are TRBV28 and TRBJ2-7; TRBD1 agrees at 8 bases. V was pared by 5 bases and J by 2 bases, with 11 bases of the junction left unmatched. CDR1 is MDHEN, CDR2 SYDVKM, per germline. The CDR3 extends over 16 amino acids. The CDR3 region is CASSLYGQGKPYEQYF. CDR3 nucleotides: TGTGCCAGCAGTCTATACGGACAGGGAAAACCCTACGAGCAGTACTTC.

This clone has only one observation. The V and J genes are TRBV6-4 and TRBJ1-3; 8 bases fit TRBD1. The V segment lost 5 bases and the J segment 1 base; nucleotides outside the gene matches: 19. The CDR3 is 20 amino acids. The germline CDR1 and CDR2 sequences are MRHNA and SNTAGT. The CDR3 loop is CASSLPETGVKTRSGNTIYF. The CDR3 bases are TGTGCCAGCAGTTTACCAGAGACAGGGGTTAAGACCCGGTCTGGAAACACCATATATTTT.